The TCR beta chain under discussion was sequenced for a study of beta chain features in type 1 diabetes (dated by TCRdb to between 2017 and 2018). General notes on the study: Patients and healthy donors did not differ in mean age, gender distribution, total cell number or subset yield. A total of 90 million to 120 million sorted cells were examined across all samples, and a strong correlation was observed between cell number per subset and RNA yield. In the study, TCRB repertoires of sorted circulating CD4+ T cell subsets from recently diagnosed type 1 diabetes patients were compared with those of matched healthy donors. Naive and central memory subsets were obtained from all 28 donors, but regulatory and stem cell-like memory subsets were isolated from only 8 patients and about 8 healthy donors.

The research as a whole found: Because cDNA rather than genomic DNA was sequenced, highly expressing activated cells could have been over-represented, although no difference in activation and CD3 levels was found between groups. In all four CD4+ subsets, TCRB CDR3 length was moderately but significantly shorter in type 1 diabetes patients. Naive, central memory and regulatory TCRB repertoires appeared more similar among patients than among healthy donors. Shorter templates might be favored by PCR, yet because patient and control samples were amplified and corrected together, any such skew would affect both groups equally. Because small numbers of individuals were included in the HLA sub-analyses, any influence of HLA type on TCRB rearrangement was left unresolved. Patients with type 1 diabetes made fewer insertions and deleted more nucleotides at VDJ recombination sites, implying thymic rearrangement abnormalities.

CDR1 MNHEY and CDR2 SMNVEV were looked up in the germline V gene (reference sequence). V and J lose 5 bases and 0 bases, and a span of 14 bases separates them. The CDR3, from cysteine to phenylalanine, totals 17 residues. Only CDR3 DNA is held: 51 bases, read in frame from base 1. All of the isolated RNA was reverse transcribed with the High Capacity cDNA Reverse Transcription Kit, so expressed TCRB transcripts were sequenced. Deep immunoSEQ sequencing was performed on naive, central memory and regulatory T cell samples, with an average of about 3.6 million total reads per sample. Sorted cells were lysed in RLT buffer, and RNA was extracted using DNase-treated RNeasy Micro or Mini kits according to cell number. Each cell subset was processed separately to prevent cross-contamination, with patient and healthy donor samples processed together. Using the immunoSEQ multiplex PCR, TCRB sequences were amplified from cDNA into 87-bp fragments spanning the CDR3 region. Sequencing of the amplicons was performed on the Illumina HiSeq platform. In the paper's pipeline: Synthetic template baselines were used to correct PCR bias computationally, reads within Hamming distance 2 were collapsed together, and singletons that could not be merged were discarded. Reads were aligned against IMGT to assign V, D and J genes, CDR3 length and insertions or deletions at six rearrangement sites. Within each subset, clonotype counts were normalized to sorted cell number, and only after that were true diversity and Gini coefficients computed with the tcR R package. The overlap coefficient, calculated on TCRB nucleotide sequences, was used to measure repertoire sharing. As a proxy for the pre-selection repertoire, out-of-frame TCRB sequences from naive cells were analyzed. The immuneACCESS repertoire file appears here via TCRdb, limited to in-frame rearrangements. These files lack a portion of the clones; in checked studies, under half of the deficit traces to unresolved V genes, and the cause of the others is not known. V and J calls and clone size follow that table, whereas D and trimming were derived from the DNA. This sample holds more than 250,000 clones; 14% to 15% were observed only once. The ten largest clones take up more than 0.015% of the sample.

From each donor, a single peripheral blood sample of 100 to 150 mL on average was drawn into heparinised tubes. Naive, central memory, regulatory and stem cell-like memory CD4+ T cells were sorted on a BD FACSAria II using a panel including CD45RO, CCR7, CD25, CD127, CD95 and CD27. Every sorted population had a purity above 98%. Right away, PBMCs were isolated by Lymphoprep density gradient centrifugation and were stained directly, with no culture step. To minimize batch effects, samples were stained and sorted in pairs, one healthy donor with one patient per experiment. As for this clone: This receptor's antigen is unknown. The sample holds no much larger clone one base away, and base qualities are not on file.

The receptor comes from a man between 18 and 29 years old with type 1 diabetes. The specimen sequenced was naive CD4+ T cells from blood. The cell subset or site label for this specimen denotes: true naive CD4+ T cells. The chain is made from TRBV27 and TRBJ1-6, and perhaps TRBD1 as D gene, on 6 matching bases. In nucleotide form, the sequence is TGTGCCAGCAGTCTACAGGGCCCTAGCTCCTATAATTCACCCCTCCACTTT. It translates as CASSLQGPSSYNSPLHF.